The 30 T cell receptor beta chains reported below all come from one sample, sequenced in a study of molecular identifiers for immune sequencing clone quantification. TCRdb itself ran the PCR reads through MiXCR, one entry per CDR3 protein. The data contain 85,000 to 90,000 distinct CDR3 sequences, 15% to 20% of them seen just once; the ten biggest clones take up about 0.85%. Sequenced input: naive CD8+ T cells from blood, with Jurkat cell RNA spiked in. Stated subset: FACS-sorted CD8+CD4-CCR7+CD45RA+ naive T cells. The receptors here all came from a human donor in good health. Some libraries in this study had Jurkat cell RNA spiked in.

This CDR3 reads CSVDRDGEQFF. As DNA, the CDR3 is TGCAGCGTTGATCGAGACGGTGAGCAGTTCTTC. V and J are TRBV29-1 and TRBJ2-1; D call uncertain. CDR3 length: 11 residues. In germline, CDR1 is SQVTM, CDR2 ANQGSEA. V lost 3 bases, J lost 9 bases, and 9 bases lay in between.

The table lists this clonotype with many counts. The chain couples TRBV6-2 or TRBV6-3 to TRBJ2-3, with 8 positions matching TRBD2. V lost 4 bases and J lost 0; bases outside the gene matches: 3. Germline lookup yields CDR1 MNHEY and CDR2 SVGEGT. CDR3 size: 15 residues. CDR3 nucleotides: TGTGCCAGCAGTTTACTAGCGGCTAGCACAGATACGCAGTATTTT. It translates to CASSLLAASTDTQYF.

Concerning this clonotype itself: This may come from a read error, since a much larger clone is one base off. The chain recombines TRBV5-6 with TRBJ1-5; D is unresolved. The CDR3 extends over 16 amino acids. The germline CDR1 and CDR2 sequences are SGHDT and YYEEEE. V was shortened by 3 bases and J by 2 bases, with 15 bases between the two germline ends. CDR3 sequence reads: CASSSYGEFGNQPQHF. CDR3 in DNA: TGTGCCAGCAGCTCATACGGGGAATTCGGCAATCAGCCCCAGCATTTT. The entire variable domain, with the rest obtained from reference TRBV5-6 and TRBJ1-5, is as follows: DAGVTQSPTHLIKTRGQQVTLRCSPKSGHDTVSWYQQALGQGPQFIFQYYEEEERQRGNFPDRFSGHQFPNYSSELNVNALLLGDSALYLCASSSYGEFGNQPQHFGDGTRLSIL.

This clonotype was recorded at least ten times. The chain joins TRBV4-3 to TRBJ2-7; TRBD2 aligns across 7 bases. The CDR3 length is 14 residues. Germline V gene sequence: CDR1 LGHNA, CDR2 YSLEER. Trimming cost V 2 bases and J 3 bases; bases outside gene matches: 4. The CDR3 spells CASSQRREYYEQYF. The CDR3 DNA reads TGCGCCAGCAGCCAACGGCGGGAGTACTACGAGCAGTACTTC.

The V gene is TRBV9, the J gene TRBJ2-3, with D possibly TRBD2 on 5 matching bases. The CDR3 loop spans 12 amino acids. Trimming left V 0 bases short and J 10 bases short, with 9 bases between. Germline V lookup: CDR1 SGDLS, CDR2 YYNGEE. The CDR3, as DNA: TGTGCCAGCAGCGTAGTTACAGCGGCGCAGTATTTT. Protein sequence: CASSVVTAAQYF.

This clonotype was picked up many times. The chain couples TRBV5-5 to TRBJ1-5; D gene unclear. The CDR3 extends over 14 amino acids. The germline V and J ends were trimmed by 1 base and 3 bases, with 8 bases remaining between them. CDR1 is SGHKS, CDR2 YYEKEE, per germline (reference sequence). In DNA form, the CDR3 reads TGTGCCAGCAGCTTGTACGGGTTCAATCAGCCCCAGCATTTT. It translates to CASSLYGFNQPQHF.

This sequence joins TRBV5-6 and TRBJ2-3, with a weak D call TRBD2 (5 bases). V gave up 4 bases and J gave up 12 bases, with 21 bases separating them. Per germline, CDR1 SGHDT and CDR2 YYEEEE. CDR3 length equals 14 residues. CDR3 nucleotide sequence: TGTGCCAGCAGCCATTCTAGCTGCACAGTTACACAGTATTTT. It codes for CASSHSSCTVTQYF. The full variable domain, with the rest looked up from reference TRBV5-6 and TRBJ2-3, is DAGVTQSPTHLIKTRGQQVTLRCSPKSGHDTVSWYQQALGQGPQFIFQYYEEEERQRGNFPDRFSGHQFPNYSSELNVNALLLGDSALYLCASSHSSCTVTQYFGPGTRLTVL.

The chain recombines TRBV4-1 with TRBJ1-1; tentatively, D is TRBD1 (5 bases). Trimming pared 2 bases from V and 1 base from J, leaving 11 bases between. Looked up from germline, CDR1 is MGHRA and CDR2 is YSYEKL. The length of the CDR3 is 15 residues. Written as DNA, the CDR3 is TGCGCCAGCAGCCAATGGGACCCCCAGAACACTGAAGCTTTCTTT. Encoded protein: CASSQWDPQNTEAFF.

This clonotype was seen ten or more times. The CDR3 region is CASSQEVVGTGGYEQYF. The CDR3 region has the DNA TGCGCCAGCAGCCAAGAAGTAGTGGGGACAGGGGGCTACGAGCAGTACTTC. This chain connects TRBV4-3 to TRBJ2-7; 11 bases are a match to TRBD1. Losses at the gene ends were 0 bases for V and 3 bases for J; bases not matched to a gene: 7. Germline V gene data show CDR1 as LGHNA and CDR2 as YSLEER. The CDR3 covers 17 residues.

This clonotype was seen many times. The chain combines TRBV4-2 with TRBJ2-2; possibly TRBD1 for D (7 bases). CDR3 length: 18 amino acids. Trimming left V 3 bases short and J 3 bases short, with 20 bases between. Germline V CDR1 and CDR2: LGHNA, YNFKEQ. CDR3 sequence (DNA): TGTGCCAGCAGCCAGGAAAAACAGGGGAGGAGTGACACCGGGGAGCTGTTTTTT. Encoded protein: CASSQEKQGRSDTGELFF.

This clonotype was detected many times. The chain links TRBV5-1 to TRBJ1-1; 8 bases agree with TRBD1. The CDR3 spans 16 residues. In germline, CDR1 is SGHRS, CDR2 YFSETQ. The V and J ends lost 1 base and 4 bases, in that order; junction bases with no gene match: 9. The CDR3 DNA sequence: TGCGCCAGCAGCTTGATCCCGACAGGGGTGTTCACTGAAGCTTTCTTT. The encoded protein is CASSLIPTGVFTEAFF.

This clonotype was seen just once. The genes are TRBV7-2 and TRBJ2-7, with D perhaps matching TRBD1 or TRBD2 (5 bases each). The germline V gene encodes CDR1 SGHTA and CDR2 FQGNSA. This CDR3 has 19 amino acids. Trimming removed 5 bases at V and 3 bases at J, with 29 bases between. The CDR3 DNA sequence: TGTGCCAGCAGCCCCCGGGAACATACTAAGAGGGGTAGCGACTACGAGCAGTACTTC. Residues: CASSPREHTKRGSDYEQYF. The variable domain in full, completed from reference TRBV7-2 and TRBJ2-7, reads GAGVSQSPSNKVTEKGKDVELRCDPISGHTALYWYRQSLGQGLEFLIYFQGNSAPDKSGLPSDRFSAERTGGSVSTLTIQRTQQEDSAVYLCASSPREHTKRGSDYEQYFGPGTRLTVT.

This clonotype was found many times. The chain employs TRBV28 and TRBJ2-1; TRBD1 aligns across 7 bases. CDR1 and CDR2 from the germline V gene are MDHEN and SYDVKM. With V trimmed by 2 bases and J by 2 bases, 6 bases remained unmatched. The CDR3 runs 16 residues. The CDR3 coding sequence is TGTGCCAGCAGTTTAGACAGGGCCACCCCCTACAATGAGCAGTTCTTC. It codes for CASSLDRATPYNEQFF.

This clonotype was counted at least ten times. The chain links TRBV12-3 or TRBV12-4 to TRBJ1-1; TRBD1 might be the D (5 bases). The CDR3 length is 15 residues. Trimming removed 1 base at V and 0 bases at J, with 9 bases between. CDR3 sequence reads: CASSLGRGMNTEAFF. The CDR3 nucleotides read TGTGCCAGCAGTTTAGGGCGGGGGATGAACACTGAAGCTTTCTTT.

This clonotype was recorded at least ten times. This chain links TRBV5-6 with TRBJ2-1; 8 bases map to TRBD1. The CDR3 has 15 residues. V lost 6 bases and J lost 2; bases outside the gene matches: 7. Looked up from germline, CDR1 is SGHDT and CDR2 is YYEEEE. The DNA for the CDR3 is TGTGCCAGCACCCTAGGACAGGGTACCTACAATGAGCAGTTCTTC. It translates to CASTLGQGTYNEQFF.

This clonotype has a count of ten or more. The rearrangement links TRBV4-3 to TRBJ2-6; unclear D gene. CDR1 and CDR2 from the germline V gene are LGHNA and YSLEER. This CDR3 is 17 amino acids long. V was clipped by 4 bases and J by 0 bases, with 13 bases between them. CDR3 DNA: TGCGCCAGCAGCCGAGTCCCGCGGATCTCTGGGGCCAACGTCCTGACTTTC. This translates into CASSRVPRISGANVLTF.

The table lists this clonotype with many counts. CDR3 loop: CASSLEGQGATEAFF. For the CDR3, the DNA is TGTGCCAGCAGCTTAGAGGGCCAGGGGGCGACTGAAGCTTTCTTT. The chain couples TRBV7-6 to TRBJ1-1; 8 positions match TRBD1. Germline values: CDR1 SGHVS, CDR2 FNYEAQ. The CDR3 loop spans 15 amino acids. Losses at the gene ends were 1 base for V and 5 bases for J; bases not matched to a gene: 6.

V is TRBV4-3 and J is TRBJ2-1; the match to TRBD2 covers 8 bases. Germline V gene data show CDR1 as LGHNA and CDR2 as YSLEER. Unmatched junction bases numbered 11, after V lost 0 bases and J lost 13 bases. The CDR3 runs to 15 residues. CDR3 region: CASSQEVSAGGGQFF. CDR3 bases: TGCGCCAGCAGCCAAGAAGTCTCGGCGGGAGGTGGACAGTTCTTC.

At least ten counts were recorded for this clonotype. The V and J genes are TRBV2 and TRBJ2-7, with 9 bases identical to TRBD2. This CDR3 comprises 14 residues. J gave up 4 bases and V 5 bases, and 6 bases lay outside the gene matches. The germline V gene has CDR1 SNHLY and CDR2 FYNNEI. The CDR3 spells CASSSYSGSYEQYF. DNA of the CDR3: TGTGCCAGCAGTTCATATAGCGGGAGTTACGAGCAGTACTTC. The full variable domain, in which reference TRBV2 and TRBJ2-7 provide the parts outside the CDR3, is EPEVTQTPSHQVTQMGQEVILRCVPISNHLYFYWYRQILGQKVEFLVSFYNNEISEKSEIFDDQFSVERPDGSNFTLKIRSTKLEDSAMYFCASSSYSGSYEQYFGPGTRLTVT.

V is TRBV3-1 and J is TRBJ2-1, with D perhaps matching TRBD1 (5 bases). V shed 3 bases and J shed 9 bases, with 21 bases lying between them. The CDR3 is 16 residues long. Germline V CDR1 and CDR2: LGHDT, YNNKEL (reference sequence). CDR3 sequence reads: CASSHQPRGTRSEQFF. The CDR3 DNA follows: TGTGCCAGCAGCCACCAGCCAAGGGGAACGAGAAGTGAGCAGTTCTTC.

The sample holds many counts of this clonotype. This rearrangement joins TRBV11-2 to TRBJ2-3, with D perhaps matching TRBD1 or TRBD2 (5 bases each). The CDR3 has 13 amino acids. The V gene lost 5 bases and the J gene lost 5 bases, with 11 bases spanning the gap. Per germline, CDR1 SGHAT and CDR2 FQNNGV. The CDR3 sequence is CASSAGTVDTQYF. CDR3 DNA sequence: TGTGCCAGCAGCGCCGGGACCGTAGATACGCAGTATTTT.

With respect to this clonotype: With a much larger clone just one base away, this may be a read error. CDR3 residues: CASSPLAGGLNEQLF. The CDR3, as DNA: TGTGCCAGCAGCCCCCTAGCGGGGGGATTGAATGAGCAGCTCTTC. V and J are TRBV9 and TRBJ2-1; 11 bases match TRBD2. The CDR3 has 15 amino acids. Germline CDR1 and CDR2: SGDLS and YYNGEE.

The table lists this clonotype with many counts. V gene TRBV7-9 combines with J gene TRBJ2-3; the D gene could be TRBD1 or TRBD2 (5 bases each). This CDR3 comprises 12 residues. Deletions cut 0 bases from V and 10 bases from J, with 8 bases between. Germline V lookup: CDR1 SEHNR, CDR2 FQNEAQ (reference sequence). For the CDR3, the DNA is TGTGCCAGCAGCTTAGCGGGGACCGCGCAGTATTTT. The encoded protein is CASSLAGTAQYF.

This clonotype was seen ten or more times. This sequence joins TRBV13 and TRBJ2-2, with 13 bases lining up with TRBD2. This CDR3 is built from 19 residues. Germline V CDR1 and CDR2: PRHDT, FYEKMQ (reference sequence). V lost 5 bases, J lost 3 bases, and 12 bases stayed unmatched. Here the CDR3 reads CASSPRRTSGSEYTGELFF. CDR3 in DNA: TGTGCCAGCAGCCCACGAAGGACTAGCGGGAGCGAATACACCGGGGAGCTGTTTTTT.

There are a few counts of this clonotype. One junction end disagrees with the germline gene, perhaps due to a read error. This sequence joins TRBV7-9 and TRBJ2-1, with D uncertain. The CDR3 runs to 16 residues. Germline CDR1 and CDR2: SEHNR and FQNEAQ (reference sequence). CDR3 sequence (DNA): TGTGCCAGCAGCTTAGTAGGCGATAGCTCCTACAATGAGCGGTTCTTC. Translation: CASSLVGDSSYNERFF.

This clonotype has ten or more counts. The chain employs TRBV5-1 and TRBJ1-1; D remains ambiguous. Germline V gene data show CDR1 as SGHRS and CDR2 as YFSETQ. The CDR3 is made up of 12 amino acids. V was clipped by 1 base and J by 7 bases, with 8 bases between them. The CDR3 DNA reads TGCGCCAGCAGCTTGTTAGGGAATGAAGCTTTCTTT. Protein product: CASSLLGNEAFF.

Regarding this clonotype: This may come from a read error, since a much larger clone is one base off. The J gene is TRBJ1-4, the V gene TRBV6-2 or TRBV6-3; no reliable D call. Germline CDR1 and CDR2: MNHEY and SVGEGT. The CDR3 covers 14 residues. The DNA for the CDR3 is TGTACCAGCAGCGAGACGGCAGTTCGGGAAAAACTGTTTTTT. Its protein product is CTSSETAVREKLFF.

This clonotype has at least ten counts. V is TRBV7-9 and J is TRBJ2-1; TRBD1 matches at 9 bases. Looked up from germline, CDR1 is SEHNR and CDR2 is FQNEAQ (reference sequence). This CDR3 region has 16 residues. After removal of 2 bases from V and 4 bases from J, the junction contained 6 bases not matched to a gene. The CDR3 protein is CASSLQGQGPYNEQFF. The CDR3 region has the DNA TGTGCCAGCAGCTTACAAGGACAGGGGCCTTACAATGAGCAGTTCTTC.

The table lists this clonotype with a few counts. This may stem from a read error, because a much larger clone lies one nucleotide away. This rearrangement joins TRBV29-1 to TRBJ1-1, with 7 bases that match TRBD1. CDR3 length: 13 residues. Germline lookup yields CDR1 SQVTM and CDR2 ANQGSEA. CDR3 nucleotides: TGCAGCGTTGCAGGGACAGACCGCTTTGAAGTTTTCTTT. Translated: CSVAGTDRFEVFF.

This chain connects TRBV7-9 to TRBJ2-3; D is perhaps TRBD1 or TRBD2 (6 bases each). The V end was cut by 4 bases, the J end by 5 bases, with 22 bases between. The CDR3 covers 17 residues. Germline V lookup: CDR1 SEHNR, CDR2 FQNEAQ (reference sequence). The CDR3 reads CASSYEEGELSGDTQYF. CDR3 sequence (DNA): TGTGCCAGCAGCTACGAGGAGGGGGAGCTATCGGGAGATACGCAGTATTTT.